This TCR beta chain was recovered during a study of neoadjuvant anti-PD-1 for oral cavity cancer. Specified time point: after neoadjuvant nivolumab, at surgical resection. Produced via immunoSEQ multiplex PCR; TCRdb's table is partial and in-frame only. The table shows about 14,000 clones, with 65% to 75% occurring only once. Trimming at V came to 0 bases and at J to 2 bases, leaving 1 base not matched to a gene. Looked up from germline, CDR1 is SGDLS and CDR2 is YYNGEE. This CDR3 region has 15 residues. The sample in question was PBMCs, obtained after nivolumab (anti-PD-1) treatment. This sequence joins TRBV9 and TRBJ2-1; 8 positions agree with TRBD2. This sequence originates from a person between 35 and 79 years old with oral cavity squamous cell carcinoma. In DNA form, the CDR3 reads TGTGCCAGCAGCGTAGTAGCGGGGACCTACAATGAGCAGTTCTTC. Residues: CASSVVAGTYNEQFF.